The rows below give T cell receptor beta chains drawn from one sample of a study of CD8+CD57+ T cells in acquired aplastic anemia. TCRdb redid the calling of the reads with MiXCR, one entry per CDR3 protein. The sample has over 40,000 distinct CDR3 sequences, roughly two thirds seen once. Sequencing used sorted CD4+, CD8+, or CD8+CD57+ T cells (not recorded which) from PBMCs. These receptors were taken from a human donor with aplastic anemia. CDR3s include the opening cysteine and the closing phenylalanine or tryptophan. Each record gives: clone size, J gene, V gene, D gene, CDR3 protein, CDR3 DNA. D genes are given only for firm matches. Size is stated for part of the rows, as once, few or many counts, or as a class when the clone is expanded.

many,TRBJ1-2,TRBV19,TRBD1,CASSIDQAGRGLYGYTF,TGTGCCAGTAGTATAGATCAAGCAGGGAGGGGGCTCTATGGCTACACCTTC
many,TRBJ2-3,TRBV29-1,NA,CSGEADTQYF,TGCAGCGGCGAGGCAGATACGCAGTATTTT
many,TRBJ1-1,TRBV5-1,NA,CASSLEGREAFF,TGCGCCAGCAGCTTGGAAGGGCGCGAGGCTTTCTTT
NA,TRBJ2-1,TRBV29-1,NA,CSVQQVGSSYNEQFF,TGCAGCGTCCAACAGGTGGGGAGCTCCTACAATGAGCAGTTCTTC
many,TRBJ2-5,TRBV7-9,NA,CASSLGQNRETQYF,TGTGCCAGCAGCTTGGGGCAGAACAGGGAGACCCAGTACTTC
NA,TRBJ2-5,TRBV6-1,TRBD2,CASSDLGGQETQYF,TGTGCCAGCAGTGACCTGGGGGGGCAAGAGACCCAGTACTTC
NA,TRBJ1-2,TRBV2,TRBD1,CASSEAWTGSYGYTF,TGTGCCAGCAGTGAAGCCTGGACAGGGAGCTATGGCTACACCTTC
NA,TRBJ1-1,TRBV2,NA,CARTPLGTEAFF,TGTGCCAGAACCCCCCTTGGGACTGAAGCTTTCTTT
NA,TRBJ2-6,TRBV2,NA,CASSQVEGLGANVLTF,TGTGCCAGCAGCCAAGTGGAGGGCCTCGGGGCCAACGTCCTGACTTTC
many,TRBJ2-3,TRBV19,NA,CASSKLKQGSTASTDTQYF,TGTGCCAGTAGTAAGCTTAAACAGGGATCTACCGCTAGCACAGATACGCAGTATTTT
NA,TRBJ1-1,TRBV29-1,NA,CSSWGGLNTEAFF,TGCAGCTCCTGGGGGGGGCTTAACACTGAAGCTTTCTTT
few,TRBJ2-7,TRBV7-8,NA,CVSSSDREETYEQYF,TGTGTCAGCAGCTCCGACAGGGAGGAAACCTACGAGCAGTACTTC
NA,TRBJ1-5,TRBV20-1,NA,CSARSGQNQPQHF,TGCAGTGCTAGATCAGGACAAAATCAGCCCCAGCATTTT
NA,TRBJ1-2,TRBV2,NA,CASKEANYGYTF,TGTGCCAGCAAAGAAGCTAACTATGGCTACACCTTC
NA,TRBJ2-6,TRBV10-3,NA,CASDGESGANVLTF,TGTGCCAGCGACGGGGAATCTGGGGCCAACGTCCTGACTTTC
many,TRBJ2-1,TRBV10-3,TRBD2,CATGGADSYNEQFF,TGTGCCACCGGGGGGGCCGACTCCTACAATGAGCAGTTCTTC
NA,TRBJ2-7,TRBV6-4,NA,CASSRLDRVGSLWEQYF,TGTGCCAGCAGTCGGCTCGACCGGGTAGGTTCACTATGGGAGCAGTACTTC
NA,TRBJ1-2,TRBV2,NA,CASPRDTFNYGYTF,TGTGCCAGCCCGAGGGACACTTTTAACTATGGCTACACCTTC
NA,TRBJ1-5,TRBV10-3,TRBD1,CAIRGTANQPQHF,TGTGCCATCAGAGGGACAGCCAATCAGCCCCAGCATTTT
NA,TRBJ1-6,TRBV15,NA,CATSRVAGEDLNSPLHF,TGTGCCACCAGCAGAGTAGCGGGAGAGGACTTAAATTCACCCCTCCACTTT
NA,TRBJ2-3,TRBV24-1,NA,CATSGGRAGDTQYF,TGTGCCACCTCAGGTGGTAGGGCCGGAGATACGCAGTATTTT
NA,TRBJ2-7,TRBV15,NA,CATSSARTSGNSYEQYF,TGTGCCACCAGCAGTGCTAGGACTTCAGGAAACTCCTACGAGCAGTACTTC
NA,TRBJ2-7,TRBV9,TRBD2,CASTDGGTDAYEQYF,TGTGCCAGCACCGACGGGGGGACCGACGCCTACGAGCAGTACTTC
few,TRBJ1-2,TRBV20-1,TRBD1,CSEGTGSYGYTF,TGCAGTGAAGGGACAGGGAGCTATGGCTACACCTTC
NA,TRBJ2-7,TRBV7-9,NA,CASSRDGTHVEQYF,TGTGCCAGCAGTCGAGATGGGACTCATGTTGAGCAGTACTTC
NA,TRBJ2-2,TRBV24-1,NA,CATSGAGSMNTGELFF,TGTGCCACCAGTGGGGCGGGGTCTATGAACACCGGGGAGCTGTTTTTT
NA,TRBJ2-2,TRBV19,NA,CASSIRIGELFF,TGTGCCAGTAGTATCCGAATCGGGGAGCTGTTTTTT
once,TRBJ2-5,TRBV20-1,NA,CSARDRPKETQYF,TGCAGTGCTAGAGATCGCCCAAAAGAGACCCAGTACTTC
NA,TRBJ2-3,TRBV10-1,NA,CASSEVGWPNTQYF,TGCGCCAGCAGTGAGGTGGGGTGGCCTAATACGCAGTATTTT
NA,TRBJ1-6,TRBV25-1,NA,CASSAQGGSPLHF,TGTGCCAGCAGTGCCCAAGGAGGTTCACCCCTCCACTTT
once,TRBJ2-7,TRBV24-1,TRBD2,CAISVGTIYEQYF,TGTGCCATCAGTGTGGGGACTATCTACGAGCAGTACTTC
NA,TRBJ2-7,TRBV5-1,NA,CASSLERFDEQYF,TGCGCCAGCAGCTTGGAACGGTTCGACGAGCAGTACTTC
NA,TRBJ2-3,TRBV20-1,TRBD2,CSASASGRRNTQYF,TGCAGTGCTAGCGCTAGCGGGAGGCGAAATACGCAGTATTTT